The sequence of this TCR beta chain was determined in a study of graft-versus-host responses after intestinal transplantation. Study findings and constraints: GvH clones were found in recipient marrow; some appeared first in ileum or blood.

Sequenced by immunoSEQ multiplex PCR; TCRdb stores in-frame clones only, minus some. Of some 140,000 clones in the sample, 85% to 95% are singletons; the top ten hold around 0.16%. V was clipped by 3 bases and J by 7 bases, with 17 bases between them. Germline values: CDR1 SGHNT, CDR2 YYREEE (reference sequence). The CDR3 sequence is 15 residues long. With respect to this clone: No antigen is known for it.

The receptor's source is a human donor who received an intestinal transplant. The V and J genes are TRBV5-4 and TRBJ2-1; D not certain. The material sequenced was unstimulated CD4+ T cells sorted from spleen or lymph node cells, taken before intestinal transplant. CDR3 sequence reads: CASSSWSRVGNEQFF. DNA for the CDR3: TGTGCCAGCAGCTCCTGGTCCCGGGTGGGGAATGAGCAGTTCTTC.